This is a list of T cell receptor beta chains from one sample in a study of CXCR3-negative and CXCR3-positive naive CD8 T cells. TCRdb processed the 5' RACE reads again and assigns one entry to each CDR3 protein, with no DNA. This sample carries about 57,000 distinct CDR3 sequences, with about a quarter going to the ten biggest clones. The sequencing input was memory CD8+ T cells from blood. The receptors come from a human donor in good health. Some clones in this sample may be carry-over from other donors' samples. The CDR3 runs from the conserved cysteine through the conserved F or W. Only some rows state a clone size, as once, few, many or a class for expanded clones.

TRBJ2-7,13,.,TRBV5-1,CASSLRGVYEQYF
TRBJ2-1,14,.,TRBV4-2,CASSQEDEGNEQYF
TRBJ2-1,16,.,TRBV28,CASSPHDGRGGNEQFF
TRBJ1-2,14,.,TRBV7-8,CASSFEGQVYGYTF
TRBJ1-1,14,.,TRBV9,CASSPPGGPAEAFF
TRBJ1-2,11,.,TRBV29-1,CSAPTNYGYTF
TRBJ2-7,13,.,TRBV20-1,CSASAGGTYEQYF
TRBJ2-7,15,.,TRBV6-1,CASSSLTGDIYEQYF
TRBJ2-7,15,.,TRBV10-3,CAISEDRTSGYEQYF
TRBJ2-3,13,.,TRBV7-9,CASSYDRADTQYF
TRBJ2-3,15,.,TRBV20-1,CSARGLADYTDTQYF
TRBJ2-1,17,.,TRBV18,CASSPPEASGRAWEQFF
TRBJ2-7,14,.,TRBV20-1,CSASLRDYSYEQYF
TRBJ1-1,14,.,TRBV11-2,CASTFNTGKTEAFF
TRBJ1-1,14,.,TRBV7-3,CASSPGPLGTEAFF
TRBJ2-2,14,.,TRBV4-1,CASSPPAVPGELFF
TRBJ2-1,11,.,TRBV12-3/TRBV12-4,CTTSSGNEQFF
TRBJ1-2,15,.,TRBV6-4,CASSDSIAGGYGYTF
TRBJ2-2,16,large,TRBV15,CATSRVEGASDGELFF
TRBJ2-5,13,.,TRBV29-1,CSVAGLAMETQYF
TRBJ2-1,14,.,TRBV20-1,CSARGQGEVAEQFF
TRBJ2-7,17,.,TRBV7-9,CASSLFPLLGSSYEQYF
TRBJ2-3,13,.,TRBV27,CASSLWGADTQYF